This T cell receptor beta chain comes out of a study of long-term antiretroviral therapy in people with HIV. Study-level background: The earliest samples came from an era when ART typically awaited falling CD4 counts. Notes on the study in general: There were no data on ART adherence, viral resistance or therapy changes, a gap that limits inferences about post-ART repertoire changes.

In the case of this clone: Its antigen is as yet unknown.

The germline gives CDR1 KGHSH, CDR2 LQKENI. J lost 0 bases, V lost 3 bases, and 6 bases had no gene match. The CDR3 has 17 residues. Investigators performed immunoSEQ version v3.0 at survey level. Method: immunoSEQ multiplex PCR; TCRdb's copy keeps in-frame clones and lacks some. This sample has 25,000 to 35,000 clones, with over 70% found just once. The sample here was unsorted PBMCs, taken 3.1 years after starting antiretroviral therapy. The receptor was isolated from a woman aged 45 to 65 with HIV. The gene calls are TRBV18 and TRBJ1-4, with 8 nucleotides matching TRBD1. The CDR3 DNA sequence: TGTGCCAGCTCACCGGACAGGGTGGGTGCAACTAATGAAAAACTGTTTTTT. Amino acids: CASSPDRVGATNEKLFF.